This T cell receptor beta chain was identified during a study of blood T cell repertoires in COVID-19. Study context: Sample material is recorded as cDNA or gDNA derived from T cells, B-cell-depleted T cells, or PBMCs.

TCRdb's copy holds only in-frame clones and misses some; the assay was immunoSEQ multiplex PCR. Of approximately 180,000 clones listed, 80% to 90% were seen once; the top ten hold about 12%. V gave up 4 bases and J gave up 8 bases, with 13 bases separating them. Germline values: CDR1 SGHNT, CDR2 YYREEE (reference sequence). This CDR3 is 13 amino acids long. The sample was peripheral blood. This receptor was identified in a woman aged 70-85 years with COVID-19, enrolled during active disease. The chain joins TRBV5-4 to TRBJ2-1; D possibly corresponds to TRBD2 (6 bases). CDR3 in amino acids: CASSAQGGDEQFF. CDR3 DNA sequence: TGTGCCAGCAGCGCCCAAGGAGGGGATGAGCAGTTCTTC.